This TCR beta chain originates from a study of vaccination and CD4 T cells after COVID-19. Study summary: Vaccinees got either two BNT162b2 doses or two mRNA-1273 doses.

Oncomine TCR Beta short-read sequencing was applied to DNA from cultured CD4+ T cells. TCRdb re-derived calls from the PCR reads in MiXCR, one entry per CDR3 protein. The sample contains 10,000 to 15,000 distinct CDR3 sequences, 35% to 40% of which appear only once. In its sample, this clonotype was seen a few times. No antigen is known for it. The sample's treatment: approximately 11-day PBMC culture with coronavirus spike peptide pools or control peptides (ViraFEST assay). This TCR came from a human donor with COVID-19. The source material was cultured CD4+ T cells from blood.

CDR3 in DNA: TGTGCCAGCAGCTCCGGGGAGGGAACAGATACGCAGTATTTT. Protein product: CASSSGEGTDTQYF. The rearrangement links TRBV11-3 to TRBJ2-3; TRBD2 matches 7 bases. Per the germline V gene, CDR1 is SGHNT and CDR2 is YENEEA. V gave up 4 bases and J gave up 3 bases; unmatched junction bases: 4. This CDR3 contains 14 residues.